This TCR beta chain was sequenced for a study of control samples from healthy donors and cancer patients. This clone was detected once. Sequencing was performed with immunoSEQ multiplex PCR; in TCRdb, only in-frame clones are kept and a portion is missing. This table holds some 170,000 clones, roughly 94% found once. V lost 2 bases and J lost 0; bases outside the gene matches: 3. This CDR3 contains 17 residues. Per germline, CDR1 LGHDT and CDR2 YNNKEL (reference sequence). Source material: PBMCs. V usage is TRBV3-1 (or the pseudogene TRBV3-2) and J usage is TRBJ2-6; TRBD2 agrees at 8 bases. This sequence originates from a man aged 55 to 70 with colorectal cancer. The CDR3 sequence is CASSQPAGASGANVLTF. The CDR3 coding sequence is TGTGCCAGCAGCCAACCAGCGGGGGCCTCTGGGGCCAACGTCCTGACTTTC.